What follows are 30 T cell receptor beta chains derived from one specimen sequenced in a study of T cells in Graves' hyperthyroidism and ophthalmopathy. RNA transcripts served as the template for amplifying TCR beta CDR3 regions. A set of HTBI primers served as the primers for a first-round RT-PCR of the TCR CDR3. Using its own MiXCR run on the multiplex PCR reads, TCRdb lists one record per CDR3 protein. Here the sample spans hundreds of thousands of distinct CDR3 sequences, 35% being singletons. Material: blood. Receptors were obtained from a woman between 35 and 50 years old with Graves' hyperthyroidism.

In its sample, this clonotype was seen many times. The chain is built from TRBV19 and TRBJ2-7, with D tentatively TRBD1 or TRBD2 (5 bases each). CDR1 is LNHDA, CDR2 SQIVND, per germline (reference sequence). Trimming removed 7 bases at V and 5 bases at J, with 15 bases between. The CDR3 runs 13 residues. The CDR3 coding sequence is TGTGCCAGTAACCTGGGGACCGACGACGAGCAGTACTTC. Its translation is CASNLGTDDEQYF.

Details on this clonotype: It is likely a read error, because the conserved phenylalanine at the end of the CDR3 is missing. The gene calls are TRBV29-1 and TRBJ2-3; D is uncertain. Germline V gene lookup returns CDR1 SQVTM and CDR2 ANQGSEA. V lost 7 bases and J 2 bases, leaving 7 bases between the germline ends. The CDR3 extends over 11 amino acids. The CDR3 region has the DNA TGCAGCGCAGACCACACAGATACGCAGTATCTT. As protein: CSADHTDTQYL.

The chain is built from TRBV10-3 and TRBJ1-1; D is possibly TRBD1 (6 bases). The CDR3 runs to 15 residues. V was shortened by 3 bases and J by 3 bases, with 14 bases between the two germline ends. CDR1 and CDR2 from the germline V gene are ENHRY and SYGVKD. The CDR3 bases are TGTGCCATCAGTGATAAGACAGGACCCGACACTGAAGCTTTCTTT. This codes for CAISDKTGPDTEAFF.

This clonotype was recorded many times. The chain combines TRBV20-1 with TRBJ2-5; 8 bases line up with TRBD2. V shed 0 bases, J shed 9 bases, and the junction held 9 bases outside the gene matches. Germline lookup yields CDR1 DFQATT and CDR2 SNEGSKA (reference sequence). CDR3 length: 14 residues. The CDR3 is CSARDGASGQAQYF. In DNA form, the CDR3 reads TGCAGTGCTAGAGATGGGGCTAGCGGGCAAGCCCAGTACTTC.

As for this clonotype: One end of the junction varies from germline; a read error may be responsible. This chain connects TRBV7-2 to TRBJ1-6; no clear D gene. Germline V lookup: CDR1 SGHTA, CDR2 FQGNSA. The CDR3 sequence is 18 residues long. CDR3: CASSSSGSPSSYNSPLHF. The DNA of the CDR3 is TGCGCCAGCAGCTCAAGCGGGTCCCCGAGCTCCTATAATTCACCCCTCCACTTT.

The chain has TRBV6-1 and TRBJ2-2; TRBD2 matches at 12 bases. J was trimmed by 3 bases and V by 7 bases; bases with no gene match: 12. The CDR3 has 18 amino acids. Germline V lookup: CDR1 MNHNS, CDR2 SASEGT. The CDR3: CASTDRLAGGRDTGELFF. The CDR3 DNA reads TGTGCCAGCACGGATAGGCTAGCGGGGGGGCGAGACACCGGGGAGCTGTTTTTT.

This clonotype was recorded a few times. This rearrangement joins TRBV10-3 to TRBJ2-7; 8 bases line up with TRBD1. The trim removed 4 bases at V and 7 bases at J, leaving 9 bases unmatched. CDR3 length: 14 amino acids. Germline-derived CDR1 and CDR2 are ENHRY and SYGVKD. The CDR3 DNA is TGTGCCATCAGTGTGACAGGGGCCTACAATGAGCAGTACTTC. This translates into CAISVTGAYNEQYF.

This clonotype has more than one count but fewer than ten. The chain uses TRBV5-1 and TRBJ1-2; D unresolved. This CDR3 region has 14 residues. Germline-derived CDR1 and CDR2 are SGHRS and YFSETQ. The ends were cut back, 3 bases at V and 4 bases at J, with 13 bases in the middle. The CDR3 DNA reads TGCGCCAGCAGCTGGGAAGATCGCGGCTATGGCTACACCTTC. This translates into CASSWEDRGYGYTF.

This clonotype has ten or more counts. The chain couples TRBV20-1 to TRBJ2-5; D ambiguous. CDR3 length: 13 amino acids. Germline V CDR1 and CDR2: DFQATT, SNEGSKA (reference sequence). V was cut by 4 bases and J by 5 bases, with 14 bases left in between. CDR3 loop: CSAIATPVETQYF. The CDR3 bases are TGCAGTGCTATAGCCACCCCCGTTGAGACCCAGTACTTC.

The table lists this clonotype with a few counts. V is TRBV4-3 and J is TRBJ2-7; 10 nucleotides agree with TRBD2. The CDR3 has 17 residues. V trimming: 0 bases; J trimming: 5 bases; junction bases outside the gene matches: 10. Germline V CDR1 and CDR2: LGHNA, YSLEER. CDR3: CASSQDASGGRGDEQYF. As DNA, the CDR3 is TGCGCCAGCAGCCAAGATGCTAGCGGGGGCCGCGGGGACGAGCAGTACTTC.

The chain uses TRBV9 and TRBJ1-1; D gene ambiguous. This CDR3 contains 15 residues. Germline CDR1 and CDR2: SGDLS and YYNGEE. V shed 0 bases and J shed 0 bases, with 9 bases lying between them. CDR3 loop: CASSVEHILNTEAFF. The CDR3 bases are TGTGCCAGCAGCGTAGAGCATATACTGAACACTGAAGCTTTCTTT.

This sequence joins TRBV12-3 or TRBV12-4 and TRBJ1-4; no clear D gene. Trimming pared 6 bases from V and 14 bases from J, leaving 22 bases between. The CDR3 runs to 14 residues. CDR3: CASSGRRAQHELFF. CDR3 nucleotides: TGTGCCAGCAGCGGACGGAGGGCCCAACACGAGCTGTTTTTT.

This clonotype was recorded a few times. This chain links TRBV15 with TRBJ2-2, with TRBD2 identical over 8 bases. Germline V lookup: CDR1 LNHNV, CDR2 YYDKDF (reference sequence). The CDR3 is made up of 12 amino acids. V lost 7 bases to trimming and J lost 5 bases; unmatched junction nucleotides: 0. The CDR3 sequence is CATTGGTGELFF. The CDR3 DNA follows: TGTGCCACCACGGGGGGGACCGGGGAGCTGTTTTTT.

This clonotype showed up just a few times. The gene calls are TRBV9 and TRBJ2-2; the match to TRBD2 covers 11 bases. This CDR3 comprises 16 residues. Germline-derived CDR1 and CDR2 are SGDLS and YYNGEE. The junction had 4 bases not matched to a gene; V was cut back by 2 bases and J by 4 bases. The CDR3 DNA is TGTGCCAGCAGCGTTAGCGGGGGGGCCGTCACCGGGGAGCTGTTTTTT. This encodes CASSVSGGAVTGELFF.

This clonotype was seen ten or more times. The gene calls are TRBV6-6 and TRBJ1-5, with unresolved D. The V end was cut by 0 bases, the J end by 5 bases, with 8 bases between. Per the germline V gene, CDR1 is MNHNY and CDR2 is SVGAGI (reference sequence). The CDR3 extends over 14 amino acids. The CDR3 here is CASSYSGRDQPQHF. CDR3 sequence (DNA): TGTGCCAGCAGTTACTCGGGCAGAGATCAGCCCCAGCATTTT.

A single count supports this clonotype. This may be a read error: a much more frequent sequence differs by one nucleotide. The rearrangement joins TRBV19 to TRBJ1-5; 9 positions agree with TRBD1. Per the germline V gene, CDR1 is LNHDA and CDR2 is SQIVND (reference sequence). J lost 4 bases, V lost 9 bases, and 10 bases had no gene match. This CDR3 has 15 residues. CDR3 protein: CASGSGTGPNQPQHF. CDR3 in DNA: TGTGCCAGCGGCTCTGGGACAGGGCCTAATCAGCCCCAGCATTTT.

In its sample, this clonotype was seen many times. This chain uses TRBV13 with TRBJ1-1, with a weak D call TRBD1 (5 bases). The CDR3 has 15 residues. Trimming cost V 5 bases and J 2 bases, with 15 bases left between them. Germline V CDR1 and CDR2: PRHDT, FYEKMQ (reference sequence). This CDR3 reads CASSTRQPLNTEAFF. CDR3 DNA sequence: TGTGCCAGCAGCACACGACAGCCCCTTAACACTGAAGCTTTCTTT. The entire variable domain, with the rest obtained from reference TRBV13 and TRBJ1-1, is as follows: AAGVIQSPRHLIKEKRETATLKCYPIPRHDTVYWYQQGPGQDPQFLISFYEKMQSDKGSIPDRFSAQQFSDYHSELNMSSLELGDSALYFCASSTRQPLNTEAFFGQGTRLTVV.

This sequence joins TRBV5-1 and TRBJ1-2; a weak D match, TRBD1 (5 bases). This CDR3 is built from 14 residues. Germline V gene sequence: CDR1 SGHRS, CDR2 YFSETQ. Trimming shortened V by 2 bases and J by 8 bases, and 16 bases separated the two germline ends. CDR3 loop: CASSLRDVDLGYTF. Here the CDR3 DNA reads TGCGCCAGCAGCTTAAGGGACGTAGACTTAGGCTACACCTTC.

This clonotype was found a few times. The chain joins TRBV14 to TRBJ1-5; no firm D call. CDR3 length: 15 residues. Germline loops: CDR1 SGHDN, CDR2 FVKESK. V lost 2 bases and J lost 6, with 14 bases in between. The CDR3 region is CASSQSREHFQPQHF. The CDR3 nucleotides read TGTGCCAGCAGCCAAAGTCGTGAACATTTTCAGCCCCAGCATTTT.

The sample holds a few counts of this clonotype. V gene TRBV6-1 combines with J gene TRBJ2-5, with a tentative D call TRBD2 (6 bases). CDR3 size: 13 residues. V was pared by 8 bases and J by 5 bases, with 15 bases between. Germline V gene data show CDR1 as MNHNS and CDR2 as SASEGT. This CDR3 is CASRRGIVETQYF. The DNA for the CDR3 is TGTGCCAGCCGGCGGGGTATCGTGGAGACCCAGTACTTC.

The chain is built from TRBV7-3 and TRBJ1-3; TRBD1 agrees at 12 bases. V dropped 6 bases and J dropped 0; count of bases not matched to a gene: 15. This CDR3 comprises 20 residues. Germline V gene sequence: CDR1 SGHTA, CDR2 FQGTGA. Here the CDR3 DNA reads TGTGCCAGCAGTTTGACCTTGGGACAGGGGGCCTCAGGCTCTGGAAACACCATATATTTT. Amino acids: CASSLTLGQGASGSGNTIYF.

V usage is TRBV7-2 and J usage is TRBJ2-1, with D perhaps TRBD1 (5 bases). Germline loops: CDR1 SGHTA, CDR2 FQGNSA. Trimming shortened V by 3 bases and J by 3 bases, and 9 bases separated the two germline ends. The CDR3 contains 14 residues. The chain's CDR3 is CASSFVDNYNEQFF. The CDR3 DNA follows: TGTGCCAGCAGCTTCGTGGACAACTACAATGAGCAGTTCTTC.

This clonotype has a count of ten or more. The rearrangement uses TRBV10-3 and TRBJ2-7, with a weak D call TRBD2 (6 bases). This CDR3 comprises 15 residues. Germline CDR1 ENHRY, CDR2 SYGVKD. Trimming took 2 bases from V and 0 from J, leaving 11 bases between them. CDR3 region: CAISETGTLSYEQYF. The CDR3 DNA sequence: TGTGCCATCAGTGAGACCGGGACTCTCTCCTACGAGCAGTACTTC.

This clonotype showed up many times. The rearrangement uses TRBV7-2 and TRBJ2-7; 8 bases map to TRBD1. Germline trimming cut 6 bases from V and 4 bases from J; bases unmatched to any gene: 8. The CDR3 has 14 amino acids. Germline V gives CDR1 SGHTA, CDR2 FQGNSA. The CDR3 loop reads CASRDDRGAYEQYF. The CDR3 DNA reads as TGTGCCAGCAGGGATGACAGGGGCGCGTACGAGCAGTACTTC.

This clonotype has a count of ten or more. The rearrangement links TRBV6-6 to TRBJ1-2, with D unclear. V lost 7 bases, J lost 8 bases, and 11 bases lay in between. CDR1 and CDR2 (germline): MNHNY, SVGAGI (reference sequence). This CDR3 region has 11 residues. This CDR3 reads CASTALRGYTF. In DNA form, the CDR3 reads TGTGCCAGCACGGCACTGCGGGGCTACACCTTC.

This clonotype came up many times. The genes are TRBV9 and TRBJ1-2; TRBD1 matches at 7 bases. This CDR3 has 19 residues. Germline V CDR1 and CDR2: SGDLS, YYNGEE. V lost 3 bases, J lost 5 bases, and 22 bases stayed unmatched. Here the CDR3 reads CASSAQNQQSRTGFYGYTF. CDR3 nucleotide sequence: TGTGCCAGCAGCGCCCAAAACCAACAATCAAGGACAGGCTTTTATGGCTACACCTTC.

The V and J genes are TRBV10-3 and TRBJ1-2, with D unclear. CDR3 length: 14 amino acids. V was trimmed by 10 bases and J by 0 bases, leaving 15 bases between them. Germline-derived CDR1 and CDR2 are ENHRY and SYGVKD. The CDR3 DNA is TGTGCCAGCAAGGCAGCGGAAACTAACTATGGCTACACCTTC. This encodes CASKAAETNYGYTF.

In its sample, this clonotype was seen a few times. This sequence joins TRBV4-2 and TRBJ1-5; D possibly corresponds to TRBD1 (5 bases). Germline values: CDR1 LGHNA, CDR2 YNFKEQ. V shed 0 bases and J shed 0 bases, with 15 bases lying between them. There are 18 residues in the CDR3. This CDR3 reads CASSQDPVGTDSNQPQHF. The CDR3, as DNA: TGTGCCAGCAGCCAAGATCCCGTCGGGACGGATAGCAATCAGCCCCAGCATTTT.

This clonotype was detected many times. The chain uses TRBV2 and TRBJ1-2, with 7 bases identical to TRBD1. V gave up 8 bases and J gave up 10 bases; unmatched junction bases: 16. Germline V CDR1 and CDR2: SNHLY, FYNNEI. The CDR3 loop spans 14 amino acids. The DNA for the CDR3 is TGTGCCAGCCAAAGTATAAACGACAGGGATCCCTACACCTTC. It translates to CASQSINDRDPYTF.

This clonotype came up many times. V gene TRBV7-3 combines with J gene TRBJ2-5; 9 bases agree with TRBD1. Germline loops: CDR1 SGHTA, CDR2 FQGTGA. V lost 5 bases, J lost 4 bases, and 8 bases stayed unmatched. The CDR3 is 15 residues long. CDR3 residues: CASSPTGQGGETQYF. In DNA form, the CDR3 reads TGTGCCAGCAGCCCGACGGGACAGGGAGGAGAGACCCAGTACTTC.